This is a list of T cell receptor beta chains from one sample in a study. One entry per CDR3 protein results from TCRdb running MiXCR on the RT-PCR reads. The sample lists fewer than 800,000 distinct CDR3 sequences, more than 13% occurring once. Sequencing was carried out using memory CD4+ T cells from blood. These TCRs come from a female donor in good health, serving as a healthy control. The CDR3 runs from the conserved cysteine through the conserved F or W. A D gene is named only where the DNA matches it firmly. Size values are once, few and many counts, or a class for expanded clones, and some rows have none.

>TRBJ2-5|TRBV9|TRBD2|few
CASSVATLAGSLGETQYF
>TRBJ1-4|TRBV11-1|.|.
CASSSPTAGNEKLFF
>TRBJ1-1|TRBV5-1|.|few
CASSPALEGTEAFF
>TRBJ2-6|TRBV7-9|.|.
CASSLQRSGANVLTF
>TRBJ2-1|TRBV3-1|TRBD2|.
CASSHSGAGTSVYNEQFF
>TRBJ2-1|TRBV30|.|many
CAWARGAEQFF
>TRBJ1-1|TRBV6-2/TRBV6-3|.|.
CASNFGDSKAFF
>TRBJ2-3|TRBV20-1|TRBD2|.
CSARVPLAGGHKGTDTQYF
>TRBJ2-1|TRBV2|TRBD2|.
CASRRTSGRANEQFF
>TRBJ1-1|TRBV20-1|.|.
CSAGIGVDTEAFF
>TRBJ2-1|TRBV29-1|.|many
CSVEEGGARSYNEQFF
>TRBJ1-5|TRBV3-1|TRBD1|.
CASTQGANQPQHF
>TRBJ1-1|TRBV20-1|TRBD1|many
CSFDRTGGKNTEAFF
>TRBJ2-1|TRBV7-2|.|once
CASSLTYRDEQFF
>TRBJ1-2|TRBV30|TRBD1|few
CAWSRGTGATVNYGYTF
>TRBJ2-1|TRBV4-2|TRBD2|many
CASSQDRGGLAVNNEQFF
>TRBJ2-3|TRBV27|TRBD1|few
CASTPGQGARGADTQYF
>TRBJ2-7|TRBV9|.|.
CASSVDWGEQYF
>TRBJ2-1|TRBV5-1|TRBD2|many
CASSLAGGNEQFF
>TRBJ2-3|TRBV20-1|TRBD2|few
CSVPSGDTDTQYF
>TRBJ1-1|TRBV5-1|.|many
CASSSGTTEAFF
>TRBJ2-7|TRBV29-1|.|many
CSVTPGFSYEQYF